These 18 T cell receptor beta chains came from one sample sequenced in a study of T cell changes during pregnancy in multiple sclerosis. Profiled with immunoSEQ multiplex PCR; TCRdb holds only in-frame clones, not every one. The sample holds under 60,000 clones; roughly 93% are singletons and the top ten take approximately 0.4%. The sequencing here drew on CD4+ T cells from peripheral blood mononuclear cells, taken in the second trimester of pregnancy. These receptor sequences come from a female donor in good health, enrolled as a control in a pregnancy study.

V usage is TRBV7-9 and J usage is TRBJ1-4, with D maybe TRBD1 (6 bases). The germline V and J ends were trimmed by 1 base and 7 bases, with 13 bases remaining between them. This CDR3 comprises 15 residues. Germline V gives CDR1 SEHNR, CDR2 FQNEAQ (reference sequence). In DNA form, the CDR3 reads TGTGCCAGCAGCTTAGAGTCTGGGGGCGGTGAAAAACTGTTTTTT. Translated, it gives CASSLESGGGEKLFF. Full variable domain (remainder filled in from reference TRBV7-9 and TRBJ1-4): DTGVSQNPRHKITKRGQNVTFRCDPISEHNRLYWYRQTLGQGPEFLTYFQNEAQLEKSRLLSDRFSAERPKGSFSTLEIQRTEQGDSAMYLCASSLESGGGEKLFFGSGTQLSVL.

The CDR3 reads CASSRDRGLDTGELFF. The CDR3 nucleotides are TGTGCCAGCAGCCGGGACAGGGGGCTGGACACCGGGGAGCTGTTTTTT. V is TRBV7-2 and J is TRBJ2-2; TRBD1 agrees at 12 bases. CDR3 length: 16 amino acids. Trimming removed 5 bases from V and 3 bases from J; junction bases left unmatched: 4. The germline gives CDR1 SGHTA, CDR2 FQGNSA.

The rearrangement joins TRBV10-3 to TRBJ2-1; D call uncertain. Trimming took 8 bases from V and 3 from J, leaving 8 bases between them. Germline-derived CDR1 and CDR2 are ENHRY and SYGVKD. The CDR3 extends over 12 amino acids. CDR3 protein: CAIARGYNEQFF. CDR3 nucleotides: TGTGCCATCGCTCGAGGCTACAATGAGCAGTTCTTC.

This chain uses TRBV2 with TRBJ2-3, with 13 bases lining up with TRBD2. The CDR3 is made up of 15 amino acids. Germline-derived CDR1 and CDR2 are SNHLY and FYNNEI. V shed 9 bases, J shed 1 base, and the junction held 4 bases outside the gene matches. This CDR3 is CASTGLAGGTDTQYF. CDR3 nucleotide sequence: TGTGCCAGTACAGGACTAGCGGGGGGCACAGATACGCAGTATTTT.

The genes are TRBV27 and TRBJ2-2; 11 positions match TRBD2. The CDR3 is 18 residues long. Germline CDR1 and CDR2: MNHEY and SMNVEV (reference sequence). Losses at the gene ends were 8 bases for V and 0 bases for J; bases not matched to a gene: 11. The DNA of the CDR3 is TGTGCCAGCCGACCACTAGCGGGGGCCCTGTCGAACACCGGGGAGCTGTTTTTT. This sequence encodes CASRPLAGALSNTGELFF.

The V call is TRBV11-3, the J call TRBJ2-5; D call uncertain. Germline-derived CDR1 and CDR2 are SGHNT and YENEEA. CDR3 length: 13 residues. Trimming took off 6 bases at V and 0 bases at J, with 8 bases between the two ends. CDR3 protein: CASSRGYQETQYF. The CDR3 coding sequence is TGTGCCAGCAGTAGAGGATACCAAGAGACCCAGTACTTC.

The chain couples TRBV5-3 to TRBJ2-2; D may be TRBD1 (6 bases). TRBV5-3 is marked as an open reading frame, function uncertain. There are 17 residues in the CDR3. Trimming took off 5 bases at V and 0 bases at J, with 17 bases between the two ends. CDR3 sequence reads: CARRHSTQGANTGELFF. In DNA form, the CDR3 reads TGTGCCAGAAGGCATAGCACACAGGGCGCGAACACCGGGGAGCTGTTTTTT.

The rearrangement joins TRBV10-3 to TRBJ1-1; 10 nucleotides match TRBD1. CDR1 is ENHRY and CDR2 is SYGVKD in the germline V gene. This CDR3 is 15 amino acids long. V shed 6 bases, J shed 5 bases, and the junction held 9 bases outside the gene matches. The CDR3 loop reads CAIRDRDRGWTEAFF. CDR3 sequence (DNA): TGTGCCATCAGGGACCGGGACAGGGGTTGGACTGAAGCTTTCTTT.

CDR3 sequence reads: CATSSIQGARAFF. CDR3 bases: TGTGCCACCAGCAGTATACAGGGGGCGCGGGCTTTCTTT. The chain couples TRBV15 to TRBJ1-1, with 9 bases lining up with TRBD1. Trimming took 3 bases from V and 11 from J; bases not matched to a gene: 7. CDR1 and CDR2 (germline): LNHNV, YYDKDF (reference sequence). This CDR3 is 13 amino acids long. The complete variable domain, with remaining parts taken from reference TRBV15 and TRBJ1-1, reads DAMVIQNPRYQVTQFGKPVTLSCSQTLNHNVMYWYQQKSSQAPKLLFHYYDKDFNNEADTPDNFQSRRPNTSFCFLDIRSPGLGDTAMYLCATSSIQGARAFFGQGTRLTVV.

CDR3 in DNA: TGTGCCAGCAGCACCAACACAGAGGGGACCCAGTACTTC. Its translation is CASSTNTEGTQYF. This rearrangement joins TRBV14 to TRBJ2-5, with D possibly being TRBD2 (5 bases). Trimming removed 5 bases from V and 7 bases from J, with 14 bases in between. CDR3 length: 13 amino acids. The germline CDR1 and CDR2 sequences are SGHDN and FVKESK.

With regard to this clone: The same CDR3 also results from other DNA sequences found in this sample. V gene TRBV9 combines with J gene TRBJ1-1; D remains unclear. The length of the CDR3 is 14 residues. V gave up 2 bases and J gave up 3 bases, with 11 bases separating them. Germline V gene lookup returns CDR1 SGDLS and CDR2 YYNGEE. CDR3 amino acids: CASSVRGGHTEAFF. In nucleotides, the CDR3 is TGTGCCAGCAGCGTCCGGGGAGGGCACACTGAAGCTTTCTTT.

The V and J genes are TRBV6-5 and TRBJ2-3, with D possibly being TRBD1 (6 bases). V lost 0 bases and J lost 7, with 8 bases in between. CDR3 length: 13 amino acids. CDR1 and CDR2 from the germline V gene are MNHEY and SVGAGI. DNA for the CDR3: TGTGCCAGCAGTTACTCTGGACAGAATACGCAGTATTTT. Residues: CASSYSGQNTQYF.

This sequence joins TRBV11-2 and TRBJ1-3; 7 nucleotides agree with TRBD1. The CDR3 covers 16 residues. The J segment lost 4 bases and the V segment lost 5 bases, leaving 11 bases of the junction unmatched. Germline loops: CDR1 SGHAT, CDR2 FQNNGV. The CDR3 bases are TGTGCCAGCAGCCCCTCTCGGACAGGTCTGGGAAACACCATATATTTT. Encoded protein: CASSPSRTGLGNTIYF. Supplemented by reference TRBV11-2 and TRBJ1-3, the full variable domain reads EAGVAQSPRYKIIEKRQSVAFWCNPISGHATLYWYQQILGQGPKLLIQFQNNGVVDDSQLPKDRFSAERLKGVDSTLKIQPAKLEDSAVYLCASSPSRTGLGNTIYFGEGSWLTVV.

The chain is built from TRBV7-2 and TRBJ2-7; D is unclear. Per germline, CDR1 SGHTA and CDR2 FQGNSA. The length of the CDR3 is 13 residues. Trimming stripped 6 bases from V and 0 bases from J, with 9 bases between. The CDR3 protein is CASSPRSSYEQYF. The CDR3 coding sequence is TGTGCCAGCAGTCCAAGGAGCTCCTACGAGCAGTACTTC.

The J gene is TRBJ1-1, the V gene TRBV9; D remains ambiguous. Germline CDR1 SGDLS, CDR2 YYNGEE. This CDR3 is 14 amino acids long. Trimming removed 6 bases from V and 7 bases from J, with 19 bases in between. The CDR3 is CASTPGSEGGEAFF. The CDR3 nucleotides read TGTGCCAGCACCCCGGGGAGTGAAGGAGGTGAAGCTTTCTTT.

The V and J genes are TRBV7-9 and TRBJ2-1, with TRBD2 matching 8 bases. The CDR3 is 15 residues long. V was clipped by 3 bases and J by 3 bases; unmatched bases: 4. From germline, CDR1 is SEHNR and CDR2 FQNEAQ (reference sequence). The CDR3 protein is CASSFARGGYNEQFF. CDR3 coding DNA: TGTGCCAGCAGCTTTGCCCGGGGGGGCTACAATGAGCAGTTCTTC.

This chain connects TRBV4-2 to TRBJ1-2; TRBD1 matches at 8 bases. The germline CDR1 and CDR2 sequences are LGHNA and YNFKEQ. This CDR3 spans 14 amino acids. The junction had 5 bases not matched to a gene; V was cut back by 2 bases and J by 6 bases. CDR3 coding DNA: TGTGCCAGCAGCCAACCTGACAGGGGCCATGGCTACACCTTC. This encodes CASSQPDRGHGYTF.

The chain employs TRBV19 and TRBJ2-2, with D possibly being TRBD1 (6 bases). Germline CDR1 and CDR2: LNHDA and SQIVND (reference sequence). The ends were cut back, 6 bases at V and 3 bases at J, with 17 bases in the middle. The CDR3 is 16 amino acids. The CDR3, as DNA: TGTGCCAGTAGCCCAAGGGGGACACCTTACACCGGGGAGCTGTTTTTT. This gives the protein CASSPRGTPYTGELFF.